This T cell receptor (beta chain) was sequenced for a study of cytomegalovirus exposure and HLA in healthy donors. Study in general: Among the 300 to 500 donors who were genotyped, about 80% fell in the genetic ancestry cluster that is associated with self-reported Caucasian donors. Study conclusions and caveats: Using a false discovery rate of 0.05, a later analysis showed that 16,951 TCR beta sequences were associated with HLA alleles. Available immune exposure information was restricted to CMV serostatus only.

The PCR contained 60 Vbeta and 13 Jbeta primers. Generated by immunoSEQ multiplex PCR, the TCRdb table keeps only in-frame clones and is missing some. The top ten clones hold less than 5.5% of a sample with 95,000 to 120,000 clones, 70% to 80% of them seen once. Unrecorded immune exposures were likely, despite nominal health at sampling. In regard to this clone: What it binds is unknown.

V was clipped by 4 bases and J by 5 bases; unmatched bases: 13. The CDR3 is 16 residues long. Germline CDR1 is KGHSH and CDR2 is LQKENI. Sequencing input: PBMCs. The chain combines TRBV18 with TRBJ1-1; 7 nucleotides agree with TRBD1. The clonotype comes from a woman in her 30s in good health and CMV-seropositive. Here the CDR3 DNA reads TGTGCCAGCTCACGACTCCAGACAGGGAGTAGGACTGAAGCTTTCTTT. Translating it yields CASSRLQTGSRTEAFF.